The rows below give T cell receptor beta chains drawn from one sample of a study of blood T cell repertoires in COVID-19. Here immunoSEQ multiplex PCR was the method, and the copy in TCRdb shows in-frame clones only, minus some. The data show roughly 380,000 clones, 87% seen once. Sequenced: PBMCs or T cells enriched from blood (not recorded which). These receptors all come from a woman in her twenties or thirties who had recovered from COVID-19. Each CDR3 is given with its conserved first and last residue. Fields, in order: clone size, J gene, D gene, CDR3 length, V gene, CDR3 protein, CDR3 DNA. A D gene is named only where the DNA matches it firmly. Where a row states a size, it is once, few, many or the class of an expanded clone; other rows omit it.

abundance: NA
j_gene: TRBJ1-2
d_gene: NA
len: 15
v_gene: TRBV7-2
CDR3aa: CASSSIDGQNYGYTF
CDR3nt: TGTGCCAGCAGCTCCATCGACGGACAAAACTATGGCTACACCTTC

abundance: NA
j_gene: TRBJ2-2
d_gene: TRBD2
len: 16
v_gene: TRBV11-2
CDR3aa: CASRPEAGGSTGELFF
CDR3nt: TGTGCCAGCAGACCAGAAGCGGGAGGTAGTACCGGGGAGCTGTTTTTT

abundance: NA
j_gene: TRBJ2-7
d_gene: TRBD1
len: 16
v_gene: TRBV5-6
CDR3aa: CASSSGQGFHFYEQYF
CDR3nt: TGTGCCAGCAGCTCCGGACAGGGGTTTCACTTCTACGAGCAGTACTTC

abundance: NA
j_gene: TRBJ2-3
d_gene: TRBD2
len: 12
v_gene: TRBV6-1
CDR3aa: CASSEATSRQYF
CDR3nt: TGTGCCAGCAGTGAAGCGACTAGCAGGCAGTATTTT

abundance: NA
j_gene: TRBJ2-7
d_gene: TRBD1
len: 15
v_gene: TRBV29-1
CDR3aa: CSVLPHGDRDNEQYF
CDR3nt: TGCAGCGTTCTACCCCACGGGGACAGGGATAACGAGCAGTACTTC

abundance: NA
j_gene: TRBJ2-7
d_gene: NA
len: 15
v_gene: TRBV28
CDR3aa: CASSLIAGATSEQYF
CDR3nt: TGTGCCAGCAGTTTAATTGCGGGGGCGACAAGCGAGCAGTACTTC

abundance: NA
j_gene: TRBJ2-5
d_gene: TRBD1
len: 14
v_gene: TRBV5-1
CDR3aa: CASSFGDSQETQYF
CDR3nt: TGCGCCAGCAGCTTCGGGGACAGTCAAGAGACCCAGTACTTC

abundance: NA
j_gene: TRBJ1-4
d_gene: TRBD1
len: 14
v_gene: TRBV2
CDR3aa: CASRIQGGFEKLFF
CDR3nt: TGTGCCAGCAGGATACAGGGGGGGTTTGAAAAACTGTTTTTT

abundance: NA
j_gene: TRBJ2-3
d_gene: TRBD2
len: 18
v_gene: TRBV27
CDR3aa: CASSFSRGLAGFTDTQYF
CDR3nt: TGTGCCAGCAGTTTCTCCAGGGGACTAGCGGGTTTCACAGATACGCAGTATTTT

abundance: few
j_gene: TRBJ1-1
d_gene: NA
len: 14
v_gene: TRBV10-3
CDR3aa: CAISDRGTNTEAFF
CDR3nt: TGTGCCATCAGTGACAGGGGAACGAACACTGAAGCTTTCTTT

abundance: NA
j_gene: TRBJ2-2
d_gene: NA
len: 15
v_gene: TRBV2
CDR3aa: CASSPGLALSGELFF
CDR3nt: TGTGCCAGCAGCCCTGGGCTAGCGCTGAGCGGGGAGCTGTTTTTT

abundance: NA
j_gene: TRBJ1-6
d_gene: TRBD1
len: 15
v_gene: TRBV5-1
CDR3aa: CASSPRTGRSSPLHF
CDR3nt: TGCGCCAGCAGCCCCCGGACAGGGAGGAGTTCACCCCTCCACTTT

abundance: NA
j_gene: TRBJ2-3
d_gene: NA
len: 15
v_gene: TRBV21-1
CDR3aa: CASSGGGPYTDTQYF
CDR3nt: TGTGCCAGCAGCGGGGGGGGCCCTTACACAGATACGCAGTATTTT